This TCR beta chain was recovered during a study of T-cell memory formation after mild COVID-19 (dated by TCRdb to 2020 to 2023). For the study in its entirety: Most TCR sequence clusters were specific to one of the two donors. T-cell clones expanding and contracting after mild COVID-19 in two donors were tracked by longitudinal TCRalpha and TCRbeta repertoire sequencing. Two young, previously healthy adult volunteers made up the cohort, one male and one female. Overall study outcomes, separate from this receptor: Some responding clones were detected in pre-infection memory, suggesting pre-existing cross-reactive memory T cells joined the SARS-CoV-2 response. The study included only two mild cases, and larger cohorts that include severe cases with pre-infection samples were judged to be necessary. Clones contracting from day 15 to 85 had balanced CD4/CD8 phenotypes, while a second wave expanding from day 15 to 37 was biased towards CD4+. Contracting CD4+ clones were found mainly in CM and EM memory subsets, while CD8+ clones were enriched in EMRA. SARS-CoV-2 specificity was not confirmed for the second-wave clones peaking on day 37.

The CDR3 covers 17 residues, taking in both the cysteine and the phenylalanine. The CDR3 DNA has 51 bases and is translated from base 1. Trimming takes 1 base from V and 0 bases from J, and the germline ends sit 13 bases apart. Ficoll-Paque density gradient centrifugation was used to isolate PBMCs. The sequencer was an Illumina NovaSeq 6000. TCRalpha and TCRbeta cDNA libraries were constructed by 5'RACE with constant-segment primers, with sample barcodes and unique molecular identifiers being introduced. Trizol reagent was used to extract RNA from every sample. The libraries were amplified in two PCR steps, and the second step added a second sample barcode and Illumina TruSeq adapters. Libraries were sequenced on an Illumina NovaSeq with 2 x 150 bp paired-end reads. In the original analysis: Reads were demultiplexed and collapsed into UMI-guided consensus sequences with migec v1.2.7. Using mixcr v2.1.11, UMI consensuses were aligned to TRA and TRB V and J templates and then assembled into clonotypes. A clonotype was counted as expanded or contracted only when both edgeR and NoisET called the clonotype significant, with the noise models trained on biological replicates. edgeR calls used a false discovery rate-adjusted p below 0.01 and a log2 fold-change threshold of 1. As an exploratory analysis of dynamics, max-normalized trajectories of the 1000 most abundant clonotypes were examined by PCA with hierarchical clustering. Separately sequenced CD4+ and CD8+ repertoires were used to assign a CD4 or CD8 phenotype to each responding clone. TCRdb reprocessed the public reads (quality trimming at Q25 with fastp, clone calling with MiXCR) and kept in-frame beta chains. Each entry merges the rows of one CDR3 protein and shows their most common DNA and genes. The V and J calls, along with clone size, are taken from TCRdb and not from the paper's own processing. The sample table lists around 440,000 distinct CDR3 sequences, 18% of them with a count of one. The ten largest account for roughly an eighth of the sample.

With regard to this clonotype: This receptor's antigen is unknown. Nothing much larger sits one base from this clone, and base qualities are not available.

The sequencing sample was made of PBMCs or a T cell subset sorted from them (not recorded which). The chain joins TRBV12-3 or TRBV12-4 to TRBJ2-1; TRBD2 is a possible D gene, resting on 6 matching bases. The TCR sequence derives from an adult woman who had mild COVID-19 (a few samples of this study predate the infection). The sample titles of this study are shuffled in the database, so cell type and time point are left out; the donor was told from shared clones. Read as DNA, the sequence is TGTGCCAGCAGTTTAGGACTCGTGGGAGGCTCCTACAATGAGCAGTTCTTC. This encodes CASSLGLVGGSYNEQFF.